This TCR beta chain appears in the sequencing data of a study of blood T cell repertoires in COVID-19. Overall study context: The United States, Italy and Spain were the sources of the acute and convalescent COVID-19 samples. PBMCs, B-cell-depleted T cells, or T cells provided the cDNA or gDNA that made up the material.

V shed 5 bases and J shed 3 bases, with 8 bases lying between them. The germline V gene encodes CDR1 SGHAT and CDR2 FQNNGV. This CDR3 comprises 13 residues. As handled by the study authors: Estimates of nucleated cell counts were drawn from the amplification of reference gene primers. The assay was immunoSEQ multiplex PCR, and TCRdb's table has in-frame clones only and misses some. V, J and clone size are those of that table, while D and trimming were read from the DNA. Here the sample spans some 390,000 clones, 85% to 90% being singletons. Sequencing was carried out using peripheral blood. The source of this sequence is a human donor in a cohort sampled during active COVID-19. The chain couples TRBV11-2 to TRBJ2-1; D is unresolved. The DNA of the CDR3 is TGTGCCAGCAGCCGTCGACTCTACAATGAGCAGTTCTTC. It encodes CASSRRLYNEQFF.